The present T cell receptor beta chain was sequenced within a study of cytomegalovirus exposure and HLA in healthy donors. The ends were cut back, 10 bases at V and 6 bases at J, with 10 bases in the middle. Germline V CDR1 and CDR2: WSHSY, SAAADI. There are 11 residues in the CDR3. The study ran its PCR with 60 Vbeta and 13 Jbeta primers. TCRdb keeps only in-frame clones here, not all; method: immunoSEQ multiplex PCR. The table has roughly 160,000 clones, about four fifths seen once. This receptor was taken from a man aged 30 to 45 in good health and CMV-seronegative. This chain uses TRBV10-2 with TRBJ2-1; a weak D match, TRBD1 (6 bases). Material: PBMCs. The CDR3, as DNA: TGCGCCACGCAACAGGGCAATGAGCAGTTCTTC. Translated, it gives CATQQGNEQFF.